This T cell receptor (beta chain) was sequenced in a study of cytomegalovirus exposure and HLA in healthy donors. Points from the study as a whole: Researchers catalogued about 160 TCR beta chains as cytomegalovirus-associated.

Comment on this clone: Its antigen is undetermined.

13 Jbeta primers and 60 Vbeta primers were used for the PCR. The assay was immunoSEQ multiplex PCR, and TCRdb's table has in-frame clones only and misses some. The data show a few hundred thousand clones, with about 66% seen just once and approximately 2.3% held by the top ten. The CDR3 is made up of 15 amino acids. The V end lost 4 bases, the J end lost 11 bases, and 25 bases lay between the germline ends. Germline loops: CDR1 SGHRS, CDR2 YFSETQ. The sequence was collected from a female donor in good health and CMV-seronegative. The J gene is TRBJ2-7, the V gene TRBV5-1; a possible D gene is TRBD1 (6 bases). Sample: PBMCs. This chain's CDR3 is CASSRNDGGTGREYF. The CDR3 DNA reads TGCGCCAGCAGCCGAAATGATGGGGGTACAGGGAGAGAGTACTTC.